The sequence of this T cell receptor (beta chain) was determined in a study of T-cell memory formation after mild COVID-19. Study findings and constraints: Several responding clones turned up in pre-infection memory, indicating that cross-reactive memory may have taken part. Among CD4+ contracting clones, most were CM and EM, and CD8+ ones EMRA.

Concerning this clonotype: The antigen is unknown.

TCRdb processed the 5' RACE reads anew with MiXCR; each CDR3 protein has one entry. Among approximately 570,000 distinct CDR3 sequences listed, around 17% were seen once. Germline values: CDR1 SGDLS, CDR2 YYNGEE. V shed 3 bases and J 0 bases; nucleotides not matched to a gene: 7. The CDR3 covers 16 residues. Sequencing was carried out using PBMCs or a T cell subset sorted from them (not recorded which). The chain uses TRBV9 and TRBJ2-3; 7 bases align to TRBD1. The source is an adult woman who had mild COVID-19 (a few samples of this study predate the infection). Cell type and time point are not known. The CDR3: CASSAWGQFSTDTQYF. DNA of the CDR3: TGTGCCAGCAGCGCCTGGGGACAGTTTAGCACAGATACGCAGTATTTT.